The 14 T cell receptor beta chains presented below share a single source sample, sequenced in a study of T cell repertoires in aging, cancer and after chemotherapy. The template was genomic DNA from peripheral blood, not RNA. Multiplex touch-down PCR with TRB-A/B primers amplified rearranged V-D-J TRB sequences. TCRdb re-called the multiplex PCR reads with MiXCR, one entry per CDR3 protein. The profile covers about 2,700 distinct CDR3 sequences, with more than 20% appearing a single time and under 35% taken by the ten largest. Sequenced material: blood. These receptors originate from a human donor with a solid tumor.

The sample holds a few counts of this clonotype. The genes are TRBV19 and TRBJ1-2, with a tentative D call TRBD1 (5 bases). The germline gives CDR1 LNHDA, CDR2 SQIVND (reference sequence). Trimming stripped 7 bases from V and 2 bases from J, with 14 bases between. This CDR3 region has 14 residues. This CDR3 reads CASTRSRDNYGYTF. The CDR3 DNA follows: TGTGCCAGTACCCGAAGTAGGGACAACTATGGCTACACCTTC.

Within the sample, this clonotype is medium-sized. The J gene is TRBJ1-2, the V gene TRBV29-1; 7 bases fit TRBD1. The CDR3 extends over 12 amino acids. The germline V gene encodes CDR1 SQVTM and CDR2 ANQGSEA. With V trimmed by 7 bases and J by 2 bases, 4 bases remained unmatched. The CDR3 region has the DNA TGCAGCGGAGAGACAGGGAACTATGGCTACACCTTC. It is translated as CSGETGNYGYTF.

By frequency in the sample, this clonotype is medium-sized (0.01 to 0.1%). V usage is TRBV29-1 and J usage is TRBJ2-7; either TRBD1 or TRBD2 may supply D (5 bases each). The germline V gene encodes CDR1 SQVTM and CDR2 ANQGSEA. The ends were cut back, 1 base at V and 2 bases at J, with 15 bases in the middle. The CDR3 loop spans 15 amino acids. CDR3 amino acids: CSVEGVGTQAYEQYF. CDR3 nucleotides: TGCAGCGTTGAAGGCGTCGGGACGCAGGCCTACGAGCAGTACTTC.

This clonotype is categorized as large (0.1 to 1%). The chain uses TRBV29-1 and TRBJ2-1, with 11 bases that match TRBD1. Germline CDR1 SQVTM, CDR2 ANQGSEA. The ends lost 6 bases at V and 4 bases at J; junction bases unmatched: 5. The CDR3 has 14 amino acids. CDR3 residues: CSVKGTGGYNEQFF. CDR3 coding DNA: TGCAGCGTGAAAGGGACAGGGGGTTACAATGAGCAGTTCTTC.

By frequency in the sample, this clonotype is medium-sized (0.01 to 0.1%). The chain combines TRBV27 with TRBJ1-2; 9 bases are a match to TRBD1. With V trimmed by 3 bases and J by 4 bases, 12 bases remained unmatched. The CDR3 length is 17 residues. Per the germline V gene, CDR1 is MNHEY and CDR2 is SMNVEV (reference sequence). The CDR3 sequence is CASSFSGQGTSFYGYTF. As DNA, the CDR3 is TGTGCCAGCAGTTTTTCCGGACAGGGGACGAGTTTCTATGGCTACACCTTC.

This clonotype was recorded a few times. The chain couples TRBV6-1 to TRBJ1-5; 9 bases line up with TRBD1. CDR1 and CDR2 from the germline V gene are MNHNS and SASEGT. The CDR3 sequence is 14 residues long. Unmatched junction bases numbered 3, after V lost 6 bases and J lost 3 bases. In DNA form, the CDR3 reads TGTGCCAGCAGGGGACAGGGTACCAATCAGCCCCAGCATTTT. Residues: CASRGQGTNQPQHF.

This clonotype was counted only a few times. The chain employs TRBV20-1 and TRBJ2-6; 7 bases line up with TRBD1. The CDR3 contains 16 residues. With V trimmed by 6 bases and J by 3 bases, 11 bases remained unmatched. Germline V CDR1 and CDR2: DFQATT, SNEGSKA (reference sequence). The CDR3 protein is CSARGSGVRGANVLTF. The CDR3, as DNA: TGCAGTGCCAGGGGGTCAGGGGTCCGTGGGGCCAACGTCCTGACTTTC.

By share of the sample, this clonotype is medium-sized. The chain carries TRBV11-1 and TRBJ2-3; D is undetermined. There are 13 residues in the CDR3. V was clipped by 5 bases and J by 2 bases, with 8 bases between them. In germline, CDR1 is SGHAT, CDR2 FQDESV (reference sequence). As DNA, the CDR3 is TGTGCCAGCAGCCCGGACCCCACAGATACGCAGTATTTT. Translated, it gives CASSPDPTDTQYF.

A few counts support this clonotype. CDR3 in DNA: TGTGCCAGCAGTTACTCGAATCTTCCAAGGCCCAATGAGCAGTTCTTC. Encoded protein: CASSYSNLPRPNEQFF. This chain uses TRBV6-6 with TRBJ2-1; D unclear. Germline CDR1 and CDR2: MNHNY and SVGAGI (reference sequence). The CDR3 contains 16 residues. V dropped 0 bases and J dropped 6 bases, with 15 bases sitting between them.

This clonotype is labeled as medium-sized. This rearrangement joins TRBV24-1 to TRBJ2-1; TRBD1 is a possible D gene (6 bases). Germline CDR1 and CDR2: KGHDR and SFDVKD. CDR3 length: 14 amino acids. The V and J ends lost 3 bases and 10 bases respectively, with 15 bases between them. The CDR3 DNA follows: TGTGCCACCAGTGATGCCCGGGACACATCGGAGCAGTTCTTC. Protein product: CATSDARDTSEQFF.

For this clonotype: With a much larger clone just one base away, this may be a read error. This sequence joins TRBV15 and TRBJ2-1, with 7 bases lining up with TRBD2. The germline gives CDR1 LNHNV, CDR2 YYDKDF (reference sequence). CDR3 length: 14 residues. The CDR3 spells CATSSGWDYNKQFF. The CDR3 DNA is TGTGCCACCAGCTCGGGATGGGACTACAATAAGCAGTTCTTC. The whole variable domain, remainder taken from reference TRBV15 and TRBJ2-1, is DAMVIQNPRYQVTQFGKPVTLSCSQTLNHNVMYWYQQKSSQAPKLLFHYYDKDFNNEADTPDNFQSRRPNTSFCFLDIRSPGLGDTAMYLCATSSGWDYNKQFFGPGTRLTVL.

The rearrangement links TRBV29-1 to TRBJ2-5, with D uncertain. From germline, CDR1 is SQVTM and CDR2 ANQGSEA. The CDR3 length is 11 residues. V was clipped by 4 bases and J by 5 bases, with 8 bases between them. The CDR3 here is CSVARAETQYF. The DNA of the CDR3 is TGCAGCGTTGCTAGGGCGGAGACCCAGTACTTC.

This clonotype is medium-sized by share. The DNA for the CDR3 is TGTGCCAGCCGCCATGGCCGGGAGCAGTACTTC. This encodes CASRHGREQYF. The genes are TRBV6-5 and TRBJ2-7; no firm D call. The ends were cut back, 8 bases at V and 7 bases at J, with 12 bases in the middle. The CDR3 spans 11 residues. Germline V CDR1 and CDR2: MNHEY, SVGAGI.

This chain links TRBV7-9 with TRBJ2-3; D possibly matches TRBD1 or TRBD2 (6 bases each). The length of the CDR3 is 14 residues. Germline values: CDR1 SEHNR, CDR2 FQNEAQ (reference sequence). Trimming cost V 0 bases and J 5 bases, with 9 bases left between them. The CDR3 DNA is TGTGCCAGCAGCTTAGCTGGGGGGCTAGATACGCAGTATTTT. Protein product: CASSLAGGLDTQYF. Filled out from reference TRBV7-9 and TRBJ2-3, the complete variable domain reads DTGVSQNPRHKITKRGQNVTFRCDPISEHNRLYWYRQTLGQGPEFLTYFQNEAQLEKSRLLSDRFSAERPKGSFSTLEIQRTEQGDSAMYLCASSLAGGLDTQYFGPGTRLTVL.